This T cell receptor (beta chain) was captured in a study of blood T cell repertoires in COVID-19. Study information: Samples representing acute and convalescent COVID-19 were sourced from the United States, Italy and Spain. T cells, B-cell-depleted T cells, or PBMCs provided the cDNA or gDNA that served as material.

Authors' analysis steps: From reference gene primer amplification, estimates of nucleated cell counts were derived. Generated by immunoSEQ multiplex PCR, the TCRdb table keeps only in-frame clones and is missing some. V and J calls and clone size come straight from that table; D and trimming were deduced from the DNA. Of approximately 90,000 clones in the sample, around 86% are singletons; the top ten hold 5.2%. Patients from Seattle were sampled longitudinally, starting during active infection. V was trimmed by 6 bases and J by 4 bases, leaving 13 bases between them. Germline CDR1 LNHDA, CDR2 SQIVND (reference sequence). The CDR3 totals 15 residues.

The sample comprised peripheral blood. The chain carries TRBV19 and TRBJ1-6, with D possibly being TRBD1 (5 bases). The origin of this receptor is a man in his 60s with COVID-19, enrolled during active disease. The CDR3 DNA reads TGTGCCAGTAGACAAGGTAGACAGTATAATTCACCCCTCCACTTT. Amino acid sequence: CASRQGRQYNSPLHF. The variable domain in full, completed from reference TRBV19 and TRBJ1-6, reads DGGITQSPKYLFRKEGQNVTLSCEQNLNHDAMYWYRQDPGQGLRLIYYSQIVNDFQKGDIAEGYSVSREKKESFPLTVTSAQKNPTAFYLCASRQGRQYNSPLHFGNGTRLTVT.